This record covers a single T cell receptor (beta chain). Its cognate antigen is unknown. This record comes from a study of post-analysis software for immune sequencing data. At the level of the study: Clinical courses comprised relapsing-remitting, secondary progressive and progressive-relapsing multiple sclerosis. Study-level results: Patients with multiple sclerosis recorded significantly lower normalized Chao1 diversity than controls, the study found.

Researchers reported that TCR beta cDNA libraries carried unique molecular identifiers. TCRdb fed the PCR reads into MiXCR, producing one record per CDR3 protein. Of about 770,000 distinct CDR3 sequences in the sample, just over 45% were seen once. The receptor was isolated from a girl aged 10-17 years with multiple sclerosis. The sequencing sample was made of blood.

The CDR3 DNA reads TGTGCCAGCAGTTTAGTCGGGGGGGAAACAGATACGCAGTATTTT. As protein: CASSLVGGETDTQYF. V usage is TRBV12-3 or TRBV12-4 and J usage is TRBJ2-3; the match to TRBD2 covers 8 bases. This CDR3 comprises 15 residues. V trimming: 1 base; J trimming: 3 bases; junction bases outside the gene matches: 3.